The clone carrying this TCR beta chain turned up a few times. Its antigen is unknown. Germline and genes: mouse. The read gets to within 1 residue of the CDR3 end, and the germline J gene fills in the rest. The time point here: mouse harvest day 7 after allogeneic transplant. Tail vein injection delivered 10^7 T-cell-depleted bone marrow cells and 10^6 splenic CD5+ T cells. B6 (H2b) cells into BALB/c (H2d) mice; tissues taken at day 7 or 14. Germline CDR1 reads MNHDT; CDR2 reads YYDKIL. The CDR3 is made up of 13 amino acids. With V trimmed by 5 bases and J by 3 bases, 2 bases remained unmatched. This sample was taken from a study of tissue T cells after allogeneic stem cell transplantation. General observations from the study: Across patients, clones rarely overlapped, yet motif clusters were shared tissue-specifically. Blood and spleen captured only part of the tissue TCR repertoire. Some tissue clones might be persisting host cells; their alloreactivity or antigen specificity was not determined.

The table came from immunoSEQ multiplex PCR; TCRdb's copy has only in-frame clones and leaves some out. The table shows 7,500 to 10,000 clones, with 45% occurring only once. J is TRBJ1-1 and V is TRBV17, with TRBD1 identical over 8 bases. This TCR derives from a female BALB/c mouse given C57BL/6 T cells with graft-versus-host disease after an allogeneic hematopoietic cell transplant. The sample was gut tissue. CDR3 residues: CASSLDRDTEVFF. CDR3 DNA, as far as it was read: TGTGCTAGCAGTTTGGACAGGGACACAGAAGTCTTC.